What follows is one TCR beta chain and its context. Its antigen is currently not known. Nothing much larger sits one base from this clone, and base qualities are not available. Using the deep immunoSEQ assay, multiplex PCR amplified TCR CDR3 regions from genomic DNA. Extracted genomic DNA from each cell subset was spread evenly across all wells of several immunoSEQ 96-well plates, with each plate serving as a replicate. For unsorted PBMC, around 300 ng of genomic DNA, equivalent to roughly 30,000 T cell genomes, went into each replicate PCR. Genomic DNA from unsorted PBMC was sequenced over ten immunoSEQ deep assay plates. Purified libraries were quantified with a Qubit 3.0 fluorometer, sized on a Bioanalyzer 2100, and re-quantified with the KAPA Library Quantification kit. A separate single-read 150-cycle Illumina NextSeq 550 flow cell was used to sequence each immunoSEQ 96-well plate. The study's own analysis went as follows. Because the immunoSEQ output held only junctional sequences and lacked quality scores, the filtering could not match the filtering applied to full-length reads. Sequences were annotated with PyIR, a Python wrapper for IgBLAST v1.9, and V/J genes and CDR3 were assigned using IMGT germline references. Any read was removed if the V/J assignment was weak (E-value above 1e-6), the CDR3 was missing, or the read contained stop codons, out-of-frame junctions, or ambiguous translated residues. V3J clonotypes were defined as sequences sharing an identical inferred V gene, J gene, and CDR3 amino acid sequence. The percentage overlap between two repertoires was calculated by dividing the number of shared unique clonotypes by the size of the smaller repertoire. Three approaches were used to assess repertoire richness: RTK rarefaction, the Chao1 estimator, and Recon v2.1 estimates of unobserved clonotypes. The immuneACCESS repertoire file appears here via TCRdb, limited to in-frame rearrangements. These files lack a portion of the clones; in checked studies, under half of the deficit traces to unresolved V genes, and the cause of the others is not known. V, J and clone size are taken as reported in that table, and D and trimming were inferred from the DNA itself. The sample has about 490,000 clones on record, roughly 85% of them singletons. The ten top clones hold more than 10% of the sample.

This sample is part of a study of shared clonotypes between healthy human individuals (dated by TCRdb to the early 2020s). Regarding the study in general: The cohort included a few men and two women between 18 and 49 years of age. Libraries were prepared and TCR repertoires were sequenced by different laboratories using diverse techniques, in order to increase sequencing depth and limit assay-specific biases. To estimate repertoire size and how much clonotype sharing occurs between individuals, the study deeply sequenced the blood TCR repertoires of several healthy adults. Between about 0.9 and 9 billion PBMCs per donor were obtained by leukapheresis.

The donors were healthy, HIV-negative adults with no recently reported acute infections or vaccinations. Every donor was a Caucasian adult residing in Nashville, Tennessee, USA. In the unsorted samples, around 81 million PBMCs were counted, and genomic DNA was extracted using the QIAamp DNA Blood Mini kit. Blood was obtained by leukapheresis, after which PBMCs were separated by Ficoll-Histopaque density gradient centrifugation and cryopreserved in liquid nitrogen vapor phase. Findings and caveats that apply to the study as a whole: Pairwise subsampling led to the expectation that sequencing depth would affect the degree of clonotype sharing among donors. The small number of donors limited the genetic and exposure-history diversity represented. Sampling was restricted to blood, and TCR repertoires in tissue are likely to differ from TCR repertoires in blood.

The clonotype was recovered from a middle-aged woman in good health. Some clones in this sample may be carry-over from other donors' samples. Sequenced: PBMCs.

The CDR3 has the sequence CASSLEGGIGPATNEKLFF. The nucleotide sequence is given as TGTGCCAGCAGCTTAGAAGGAGGGATTGGCCCTGCAACTAATGAAAAACTGTTTTTT. Here the chain combines TRBV11-2 and TRBJ1-4; no D gene is confidently identified. From cysteine to phenylalanine, the CDR3 is 19 amino acids long. The read is trimmed to its CDR3 DNA, 57 bases read in frame from base 1. CDR1 SGHAT and CDR2 FQNNGV are derived from the germline V gene. Relative to germline, V is 0 bases shorter and J is 0 bases shorter, with 17 bases between their ends.